This paragraph covers one T cell receptor beta chain sequence. Antigen: not known. This entry comes from a study of blood T cells in healthy people across ages. The use of a sample-barcoded 5' primer and a J-beta primer mix characterized a second PCR of roughly 6 to 11 cycles. TCRdb fed the 5' RACE reads into MiXCR, producing one record per CDR3 protein. The table has 650,000 or so distinct CDR3 sequences, 52% seen once; the top ten hold about 13%. All donors came from Russia, were Caucasian and healthy, and spanned ages about 6 to 100. Drawing of peripheral blood yielded 7.5 to 10 milliliters from each donor. General study points: With age, beta diversity per million T cells declined roughly linearly, significantly by around 43. When set beside aged donors, long-lived donors presented more naive CD4+ cells and higher diversity.

Sequencing used blood. The receptor was derived from a woman of 80 years or more in good health.

CDR3 amino acids: CASSQTGPYSYEQYF. For the CDR3, the DNA is TGTGCCAGCAGTCAGACCGGGCCCTACTCCTACGAGCAGTACTTC. The chain joins TRBV7-9 to TRBJ2-7; D remains ambiguous. Germline lookup yields CDR1 SEHNR and CDR2 FQNEAQ (reference sequence). V was pared by 6 bases and J by 0 bases, with 15 bases between. CDR3 length: 15 residues. Drawing the rest from reference TRBV7-9 and TRBJ2-7, the complete variable domain is DTGVSQNPRHKITKRGQNVTFRCDPISEHNRLYWYRQTLGQGPEFLTYFQNEAQLEKSRLLSDRFSAERPKGSFSTLEIQRTEQGDSAMYLCASSQTGPYSYEQYFGPGTRLTVT.